Given below is one T cell receptor beta chain in context. This clonotype has at least ten counts. No antigen is known for it. Base qualities are missing; no much larger clone stands one base away. TCR cDNA was synthesized by 5'RACE template switching, which introduced a universal primer site and unique molecular identifiers. cDNA synthesis was primed from both the TCR alpha and TCR beta constant segments. Libraries were amplified in two PCR steps, with sample barcodes and sequencing adapters added in the second step. Sequencing of libraries was done on Illumina HiSeq 2500 (2x100 bp) or NovaSeq (2x150 bp). Per the original workflow: MIGEC handled demultiplexing of reads and collapsing into UMI consensus sequences, while MiXCR performed V(D)J alignment. Vaccine-responding clonotypes were identified with edgeR using replicate PBMC samples, with FDR below 0.01 and a log2 fold change above 5 up to day 15 being required. CD4 or CD8 identity was assigned to each bulk clonotype according to whether the clonotype was present at higher abundance in the sequenced CD4 repertoire or the sequenced CD8 repertoire. TCRdb redid the processing of the public reads, applying fastp at Q25 and MiXCR, and retained in-frame beta chains. Rows are unified per CDR3 protein, each entry keeping the most common DNA and genes. TCRdb, rather than the study authors, made the V and J calls. The sample contains under 600,000 distinct CDR3 sequences, approximately 13% of them found a single time. The ten largest account for over 11% of the sample.

The sample originates from a study of T cells after yellow fever vaccination (dated by TCRdb to between 2018 and 2020). For the study in its entirety: The SMART-Seq v4 Ultra Low Input RNA kit was used to prepare libraries from fractions with low cell numbers. Two healthy male donors, one aged 18 to 29 and one aged 30 to 40 years, made up the cohort. Blood was drawn at multiple timepoints before and after primary and secondary immunization, with bulk PBMC replicates and cell subsets isolated. To follow T-cell clones before and after both primary and booster YFV17D yellow fever vaccination, bulk TCR alpha and beta repertoires underwent longitudinal sequencing.

The investigation overall reported the following: Most clones expanded after primary vaccination were re-detected after the booster (almost 98% of CD4 and around 88% of CD8), suggesting broad memory maintenance. Compared with the primary T-cell response, the secondary T-cell response was faster but weaker, reaching its peak on day 5 rather than on day 15. Computational filtering was needed because FACS-sorted repertoires could contain abundant contaminating clonotypes from the bulk population. A small share of clonotypes was detected in both CD4 and CD8 compartments, with the overlap likely arising from convergent recombination. Because the study included only two donors, the extent to which the findings can be generalized is limited.

The meaning of the sample's treatment or condition label: live attenuated yellow fever vaccine strain. At each blood-draw timepoint, two biological replicates of bulk PBMCs were collected. A standard Ficoll-Paque protocol was used to isolate PBMCs from peripheral blood. TriZol was used to extract RNA from bulk PBMCs, from CD4 and CD8 fractions, and from dextramer-positive and dextramer-negative fractions. The sequence was obtained from a young man who received the YFV17D yellow fever vaccine. The source was PBMCs, collected on the day of the yellow fever booster vaccination.

The DNA is as follows: TGTGCCAGCAGCTTGTTCGGGGAAACCTACGAGCAGTACTTC. It translates as CASSLFGETYEQYF. This chain joins TRBV5-5 to TRBJ2-7, and the D gene may be TRBD2, 5 bases matching. From the germline V gene (reference sequence), CDR1 is SGHKS and CDR2 is YYEKEE. Cut back by 1 base and 2 bases, the V and J ends lie 10 bases apart. From the cysteine through the phenylalanine, the CDR3 covers 14 amino acids. Only the CDR3 DNA is retained, 42 bases long and in frame from the first base.